Reported below is one T cell receptor beta chain. Its cognate antigen is unknown. The data are from a study of OX40 agonist ivuxolimab in advanced cancers. Study-level information: The patients got ivuxolimab, which is an agonistic anti-OX40 (CD134) antibody. Antecedent anti-PD-1, anti-PD-L1 or anti-CTLA-4 therapy was permissible, with around 41% having received some. Intravenous ivuxolimab at 0.01 to 10 mg/kg was given to patients every 2 weeks.

CDR1 is MNHEY and CDR2 is SVGAGI in the germline V gene. This CDR3 is 11 amino acids long. The germline V and J ends were trimmed by 6 bases and 8 bases, with 8 bases remaining between them. Measured with immunoSEQ multiplex PCR; TCRdb has only the in-frame clones, and not every one. The table lists tens of thousands of clones, over 80% of them singletons, with about 0.31% in the top ten. Study-level findings and limits: Some of the nonresponding patients also showed low levels of normalized T-cell clonal expansion.

This chain links TRBV6-5 with TRBJ2-1; D unresolved. The receptor was derived from an adult with an advanced solid tumor such as melanoma, head and neck, liver or kidney cancer. Sequencing used CD4+ or CD8+ T cells sorted from blood, obtained in a trial of the OX40 agonist ivuxolimab. The CDR3 DNA reads as TGTGCCAGCAGCCAAATAGATGAGCAGTTCTTC. Translating gives CASSQIDEQFF.